Shown below are 9 T cell receptor beta chains from a single sample sequenced in a study of shared clonotypes between healthy human individuals (dated by TCRdb to the early 2020s). Receptors were amplified or captured by the immunoSEQ multiplex PCR assay. What TCRdb holds here is the immuneACCESS table cut down to in-frame rearrangements. Part of the clones is not present; checked against another copy, under half of the missing clones reflect an unresolved V gene, and the others are unexplained. The sample records about 100,000 clones, less than 60% of which are singletons. The leading ten clones occupy over 13% of the sample. The sequencing input was PBMCs. All receptors come from a woman in her thirties or forties in good health. Some clones in this sample may be carry-over from other donors' samples.

J is TRBJ2-6 and V is TRBV27; TRBD1 might be the D (5 bases). Germline CDR1 reads MNHEY; CDR2 reads SMNVEV (reference sequence). V dropped 1 base and J dropped 0 bases, with 13 bases sitting between them. The CDR3 covers 18 residues. CDR3 DNA sequence: TGTGCCAGCAGTTTATGGTTCTTTCAGGGCTCTGGGGCCAACGTCCTGACTTTC. Amino acid sequence: CASSLWFFQGSGANVLTF.

V gene TRBV4-2 combines with J gene TRBJ1-3, with D possibly being TRBD1 (5 bases). Germline V gives CDR1 LGHNA, CDR2 YNFKEQ. V was pared by 5 bases and J by 0 bases, with 17 bases between. The CDR3 has 17 amino acids. CDR3 DNA sequence: TGTGCCAGCAGCTTGGGGCCTTCCGAGAGCTCTGGAAACACCATATATTTT. It specifies CASSLGPSESSGNTIYF.

The chain combines TRBV28 with TRBJ2-7, with TRBD1 matching 9 bases. Germline loops: CDR1 MDHEN, CDR2 SYDVKM. This CDR3 comprises 15 residues. V was clipped by 6 bases and J by 2 bases; unmatched bases: 8. The CDR3 sequence: CASRTGTGIPYEQYF. The CDR3 DNA is TGTGCCAGCAGGACCGGGACAGGGATACCCTACGAGCAGTACTTC.

This clone occurred a few times. J is TRBJ1-5 and V is TRBV6-1; 8 bases match TRBD1. Germline V lookup: CDR1 MNHNS, CDR2 SASEGT. There are 14 residues in the CDR3. The ends lost 6 bases at V and 7 bases at J; junction bases unmatched: 8. CDR3: CASSPETGVQPQHF. The CDR3 DNA is TGTGCCAGCAGCCCCGAGACAGGGGTACAGCCCCAGCATTTT.

The chain recombines TRBV27 with TRBJ2-5; 9 nucleotides align to TRBD1. The CDR3 is 14 residues long. Germline V CDR1 and CDR2: MNHEY, SMNVEV (reference sequence). V was pared by 9 bases and J by 5 bases, with 10 bases of the junction left unmatched. In DNA form, the CDR3 reads TGTGCCAGTGCGCGGGTTGGACAGGGGGAGACCCAGTACTTC. This sequence encodes CASARVGQGETQYF.

This clone has just a few counts. This chain joins TRBV6-4 and TRBJ2-2; D is perhaps TRBD2 (5 bases). Trimming removed 0 bases at V and 3 bases at J, with 8 bases between. This CDR3 is 15 amino acids long. CDR1 MRHNA and CDR2 SNTAGT come from the germline V gene. Written as DNA, the CDR3 is TGTGCCAGCAGTGACTCCGAGGGCTACACCGGGGAGCTGTTTTTT. This sequence encodes CASSDSEGYTGELFF.

V usage is TRBV29-1 and J usage is TRBJ2-3, with D unresolved. V lost 3 bases, J lost 1 base, and 8 bases lay in between. In germline, CDR1 is SQVTM, CDR2 ANQGSEA. This CDR3 is built from 13 residues. This chain's CDR3 is CSVDSQGTDTQYF. As DNA, the CDR3 is TGCAGCGTTGATTCTCAGGGCACAGATACGCAGTATTTT.

This clone was detected a few times. The chain couples TRBV29-1 to TRBJ2-5; 10 bases match TRBD1. The J call may be faulty, since TRBJ2-7 better matches the DNA end. The CDR3 has 13 amino acids. Germline V gives CDR1 SQVTM, CDR2 ANQGSEA. Here the CDR3 DNA reads TGCAGCGCTTCGACAGGGGGCAACTACGAGCAGTACTTC. Protein: CSASTGGNYEQYF.

The genes are TRBV2 and TRBJ2-7; tentatively, D is TRBD1 or TRBD2 (7 bases each). Germline V lookup: CDR1 SNHLY, CDR2 FYNNEI. This CDR3 has 14 residues. Trimming removed 3 bases from V and 2 bases from J, with 11 bases in between. The CDR3 coding sequence is TGTGCCAGCAGTGATCAGGGGGGGACCTACGAGCAGTACTTC. Protein: CASSDQGGTYEQYF.